A selection of T cell receptor beta chains follows, all from one sample in a study of response to subunit inactivated influenza vaccine. Each CDR3 protein is one row after TCRdb ran MiXCR on the RT-PCR reads. The table includes some 540,000 distinct CDR3 sequences, roughly 25% detected once. The same sample was also used in a study of T cells expressing NK-cell markers.

The material sequenced was CD4+ T cells sorted from PBMCs, taken roughly 12 days after vaccination. All receptors come from a man aged 45-60 years who received an inactivated influenza vaccine. The CDR3 runs from the conserved cysteine through the conserved F or W. The order of the fields is clone size, J gene, CDR3 length, V gene, D gene, CDR3 DNA, CDR3 protein. The D gene is left open where the match is weak. Clone size is shown for a subset of rows, as once, few, many or a class of expanded clone.

clone_size: few; j_call: TRBJ2-1; cdr3_length: 17; v_call: TRBV4-1; d_call: -; cdr3_nt: TGCGCCAGCAGCCAACTGCCGTTTCCTGGCCACGTCCGTGAGCAGTTCTTC; cdr3_aa: CASSQLPFPGHVREQFF
clone_size: many; j_call: TRBJ2-3; cdr3_length: 22; v_call: TRBV6-5; d_call: -; cdr3_nt: TGTGCCAGCAGTTACGAAGGGGTGACAGGAGGACACACTCACACTTTGGCAGATACGCAGTATTTT; cdr3_aa: CASSYEGVTGGHTHTLADTQYF
clone_size: few; j_call: TRBJ2-7; cdr3_length: 13; v_call: TRBV20-1; d_call: -; cdr3_nt: TGCAGTGCCCGAAGGACTGGGCTCGACGAGCAGTACTTC; cdr3_aa: CSARRTGLDEQYF
clone_size: few; j_call: TRBJ2-2; cdr3_length: 13; v_call: TRBV6-2/TRBV6-3; d_call: -; cdr3_nt: TGTGCCAGCATACGACCGCCGGCCGGGGAGCTGTTTTTT; cdr3_aa: CASIRPPAGELFF
clone_size: -; j_call: TRBJ2-6; cdr3_length: 16; v_call: TRBV7-3; d_call: -; cdr3_nt: TGTGCCAGCAGCCCTTACTCAGGAGCTGGGGCCAACGTCCTGACTTTC; cdr3_aa: CASSPYSGAGANVLTF
clone_size: -; j_call: TRBJ2-1; cdr3_length: 14; v_call: TRBV3-1; d_call: -; cdr3_nt: TGTGCCAGCAGCCAAGATCTTAGATACAATGAGCAGTTCTTC; cdr3_aa: CASSQDLRYNEQFF
clone_size: -; j_call: TRBJ1-3; cdr3_length: 15; v_call: TRBV10-3; d_call: -; cdr3_nt: TGTGCCATCAGACTGACAGCTAGCTCTGGAAACACCATATATTTT; cdr3_aa: CAIRLTASSGNTIYF
clone_size: -; j_call: TRBJ2-1; cdr3_length: 14; v_call: TRBV7-3; d_call: TRBD2; cdr3_nt: TGTGCCAGCAGCGGGCGGGAGCAGGGCGATGAGCAGTTCTTC; cdr3_aa: CASSGREQGDEQFF
clone_size: few; j_call: TRBJ2-3; cdr3_length: 12; v_call: TRBV12-3/TRBV12-4; d_call: -; cdr3_nt: TGTGCCAGCAGTTTACACGGAGATACGCAGTATTTT; cdr3_aa: CASSLHGDTQYF
clone_size: -; j_call: TRBJ2-3; cdr3_length: 16; v_call: TRBV7-3; d_call: TRBD2; cdr3_nt: TGTGCCAGCAGCTTAAATCCAGCGGGAGTGCCAGATACGCAGTATTTT; cdr3_aa: CASSLNPAGVPDTQYF
clone_size: few; j_call: TRBJ1-1; cdr3_length: 16; v_call: TRBV30; d_call: -; cdr3_nt: TGTGCCTGGAGGGGGACTCTTTGGGGGCCGAACACTGAAGCTTTCTTT; cdr3_aa: CAWRGTLWGPNTEAFF
clone_size: -; j_call: TRBJ2-2; cdr3_length: 14; v_call: TRBV5-1; d_call: -; cdr3_nt: TGCGCCAGCAGCCAGGGACAAAACACCGGGGAGCTGTTTTTT; cdr3_aa: CASSQGQNTGELFF
clone_size: many; j_call: TRBJ1-1; cdr3_length: 14; v_call: TRBV6-5; d_call: -; cdr3_nt: TGTGCCAGCAGTTACACGGCAGATAACACTGAAGCTTTCTTT; cdr3_aa: CASSYTADNTEAFF
clone_size: many; j_call: TRBJ2-7; cdr3_length: 13; v_call: TRBV6-5; d_call: -; cdr3_nt: TGTGCCAGCAGTTACTCTACCGGCTACGAGCAGTACTTC; cdr3_aa: CASSYSTGYEQYF
clone_size: -; j_call: TRBJ2-7; cdr3_length: 14; v_call: TRBV20-1; d_call: TRBD2; cdr3_nt: TGCAGTGCTAGGGGCCGGACTAGTTTTCTCGAGCAGTACTTC; cdr3_aa: CSARGRTSFLEQYF
clone_size: few; j_call: TRBJ2-7; cdr3_length: 15; v_call: TRBV5-1; d_call: TRBD1; cdr3_nt: TGCGCCAGCAGCTTGGAAAGGACAGGACCCTACGAGCAGTACTTC; cdr3_aa: CASSLERTGPYEQYF
clone_size: few; j_call: TRBJ1-2; cdr3_length: 16; v_call: TRBV7-2; d_call: TRBD1; cdr3_nt: TGTGCCAGCAGCTTACCAAGCGGGACAGGGAGCTATGGCTACACCTTC; cdr3_aa: CASSLPSGTGSYGYTF
clone_size: once; j_call: TRBJ2-4; cdr3_length: 15; v_call: TRBV4-1; d_call: TRBD2; cdr3_nt: TGCGCCAGCAGCCTTGTAGGACTAGTCAAAAACATTCAGTACTTC; cdr3_aa: CASSLVGLVKNIQYF